Listed here is a single TCR beta chain. These data come from a study of blood T cell repertoires in COVID-19. Overall study: The origin of the acute and convalescent COVID-19 samples was the United States, Italy and Spain. PBMCs, B-cell-depleted T cells, or T cells provided the cDNA or gDNA that made up the material.

CDR3 length: 14 residues. CDR1 and CDR2 (germline): SGHAT, FQDESV (reference sequence). With V trimmed by 8 bases and J by 2 bases, 5 bases remained unmatched. In the study's own analysis: Nucleated cell number was recorded as an estimate derived from reference gene primer amplification. Sequenced by immunoSEQ multiplex PCR; TCRdb stores in-frame clones only, minus some. V and J calls and clone size are those listed in that table; D and trimming were worked out from the DNA. The table has around 150,000 clones, roughly 77% seen once. The sample was peripheral blood. The sequence derives from a human donor in a cohort sampled during active COVID-19. The V gene is TRBV11-1, the J gene TRBJ2-2; 7 nucleotides agree with TRBD2. CDR3 bases: TGTGCCAGCCCGCTAGCGGAAAACACCGGGGAGCTGTTTTTT. Translated, it gives CASPLAENTGELFF.